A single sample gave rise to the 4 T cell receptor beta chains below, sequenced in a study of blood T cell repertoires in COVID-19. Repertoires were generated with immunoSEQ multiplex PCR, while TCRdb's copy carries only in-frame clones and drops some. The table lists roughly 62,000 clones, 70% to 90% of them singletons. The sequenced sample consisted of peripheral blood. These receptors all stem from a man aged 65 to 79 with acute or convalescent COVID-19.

This CDR3 is CASSQTGGEQFF. CDR3 bases: TGTGCCAGCAGCCAGACAGGGGGCGAGCAGTTCTTC. The chain carries TRBV12-3 or TRBV12-4 and TRBJ2-1, with 10 bases lining up with TRBD1. With 6 bases clipped from V and 10 bases from J, the junction kept 3 bases outside the gene matches. The CDR3 spans 12 residues.

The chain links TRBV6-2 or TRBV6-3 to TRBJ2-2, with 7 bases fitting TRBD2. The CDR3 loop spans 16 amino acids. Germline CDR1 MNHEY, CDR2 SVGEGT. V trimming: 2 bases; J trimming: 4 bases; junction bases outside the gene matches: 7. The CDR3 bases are TGTGCCAGCAGTTACGCCCTGAGCGGGGTCACCGGGGAGCTGTTTTTT. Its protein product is CASSYALSGVTGELFF.

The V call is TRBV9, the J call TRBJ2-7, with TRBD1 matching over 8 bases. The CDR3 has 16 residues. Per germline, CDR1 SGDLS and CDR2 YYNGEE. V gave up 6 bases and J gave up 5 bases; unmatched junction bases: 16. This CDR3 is CASTLTQTGAPHEQYF. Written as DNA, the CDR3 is TGTGCCAGCACTCTGACACAGACAGGGGCTCCCCACGAGCAGTACTTC.

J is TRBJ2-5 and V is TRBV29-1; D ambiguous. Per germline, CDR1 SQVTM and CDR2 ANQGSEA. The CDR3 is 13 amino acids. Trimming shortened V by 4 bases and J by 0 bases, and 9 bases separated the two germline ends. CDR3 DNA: TGCAGCGTTGCTCAGAATAACCAAGAGACCCAGTACTTC. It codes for CSVAQNNQETQYF.